The clone carrying this T cell receptor (beta chain) came up many times. The entry originates in a study of neurological immune-mediated disorders. By 5'RACE with 10-nucleotide random UMIs, the cDNA was made. MiXCR, run by TCRdb on the 5' RACE reads, gives a single entry per CDR3 protein. The data contain 95,000 to 110,000 distinct CDR3 sequences, 10% to 12% of them singletons. The CDR3 is 13 amino acids. Trimming pared 5 bases from V and 1 base from J, leaving 10 bases between. Germline assignment: CDR1 SGHRS and CDR2 YFSETQ. Time point described: longitudinal time-point 3. This TCR was recovered from a female donor with HTLV-1-associated myelopathy (HAM/TSP). Sequencing input: PBMCs. The V and J genes are TRBV5-1 and TRBJ2-7; possibly TRBD1 or TRBD2 for D (5 bases each). CDR3 in amino acids: CASRPGRSYEQYF. The CDR3 DNA is TGCGCCAGCAGGCCGGGACGGTCCTACGAGCAGTACTTC.